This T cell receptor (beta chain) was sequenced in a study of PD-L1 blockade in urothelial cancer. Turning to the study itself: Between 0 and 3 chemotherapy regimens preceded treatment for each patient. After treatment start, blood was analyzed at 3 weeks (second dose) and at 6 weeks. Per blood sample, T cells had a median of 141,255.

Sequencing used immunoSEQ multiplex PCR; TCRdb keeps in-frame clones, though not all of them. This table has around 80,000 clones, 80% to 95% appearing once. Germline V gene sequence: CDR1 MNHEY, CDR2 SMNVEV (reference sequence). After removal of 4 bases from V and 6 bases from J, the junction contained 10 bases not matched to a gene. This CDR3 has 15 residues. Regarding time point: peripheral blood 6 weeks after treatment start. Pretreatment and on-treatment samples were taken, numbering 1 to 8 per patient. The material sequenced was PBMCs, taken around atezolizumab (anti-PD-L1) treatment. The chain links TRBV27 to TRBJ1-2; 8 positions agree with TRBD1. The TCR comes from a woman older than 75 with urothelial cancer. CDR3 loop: CASSSRWTGMDGYTF. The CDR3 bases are TGTGCCAGCAGTTCCCGTTGGACAGGGATGGATGGCTACACCTTC.